This T cell receptor beta chain derives from a study of blood T cell repertoires in COVID-19. Trimming took off 0 bases at V and 4 bases at J, with 18 bases between the two ends. The CDR3 runs 17 residues. CDR1 and CDR2 (germline): MNHEY, SVGEGT. In the source study's methods: Estimates of nucleated cell counts were drawn from the amplification of reference gene primers. Profiled with immunoSEQ multiplex PCR; TCRdb holds only in-frame clones, not every one. V and J calls and clone size follow that table, whereas D and trimming were derived from the DNA. The data contain more than 200,000 clones, 75% to 90% of them singletons.

Material: PBMCs or T cells enriched from blood (not recorded which). This rearrangement joins TRBV6-2 or TRBV6-3 to TRBJ1-2, with D tentatively TRBD1 (6 bases). The TCR was taken from a woman under 40 with acute COVID-19. CDR3: CASSYSTPEQGVYGYTF. The CDR3 bases are TGTGCCAGCAGTTACTCGACCCCTGAACAGGGAGTCTATGGCTACACCTTC.